The following is a T cell receptor beta chain sequence with its context. These data are taken from a study of blood T cell repertoires in COVID-19. For the study at large: Donors in the United States, Italy and Spain gave samples during acute or convalescent COVID-19. PBMCs, B-cell-depleted T cells, or T cells were the source of the cDNA or gDNA that made up the material.

Under the authors' procedure: Amplification of reference gene primers was used by the study to estimate nucleated cell counts. Libraries were prepared by immunoSEQ multiplex PCR; TCRdb keeps only in-frame clonotypes and omits some of them. The V and J calls and the clone size are those of that table, but D and trimming were determined from the DNA. Here the sample spans approximately 170,000 clones, 88% being singletons. Material for sequencing was peripheral blood. The source is a man between 60 and 75 years old with acute or convalescent COVID-19.

The CDR3 DNA reads TGCGCCAGCAGCCAAGATGTCGTCGCACAGGGGGAATCACCCCTCCACTTT. Translating gives CASSQDVVAQGESPLHF. The V gene is TRBV4-1, the J gene TRBJ1-6; 8 bases are shared with TRBD1. The CDR3 is 17 amino acids. Looked up from germline, CDR1 is MGHRA and CDR2 is YSYEKL. The ends lost 0 bases at V and 10 bases at J; junction bases unmatched: 11.